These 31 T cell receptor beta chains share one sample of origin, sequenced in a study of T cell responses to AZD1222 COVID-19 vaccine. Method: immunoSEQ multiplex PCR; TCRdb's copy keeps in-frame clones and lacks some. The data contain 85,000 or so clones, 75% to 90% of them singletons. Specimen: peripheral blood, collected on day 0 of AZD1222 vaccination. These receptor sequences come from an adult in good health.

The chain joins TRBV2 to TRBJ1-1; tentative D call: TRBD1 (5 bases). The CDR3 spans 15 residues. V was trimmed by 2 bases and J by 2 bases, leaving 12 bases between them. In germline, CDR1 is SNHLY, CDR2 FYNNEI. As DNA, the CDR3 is TGTGCCAGCAGTGAACAGCGGACAACTAACACTGAAGCTTTCTTT. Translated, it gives CASSEQRTTNTEAFF.

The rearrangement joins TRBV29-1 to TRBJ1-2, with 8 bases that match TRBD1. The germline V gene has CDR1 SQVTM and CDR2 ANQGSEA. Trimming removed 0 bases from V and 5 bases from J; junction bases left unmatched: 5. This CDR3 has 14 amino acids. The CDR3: CSVEDGDRGYGYTF. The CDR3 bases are TGCAGCGTTGAAGATGGAGACAGGGGTTATGGCTACACCTTC.

The CDR3 DNA reads as TGTGCCAGCAGCTTGGAATTCCGGACAGGACCCAACTATGGCTACACCTTC. Translating it yields CASSLEFRTGPNYGYTF. This chain joins TRBV5-6 and TRBJ1-2, with 7 nucleotides matching TRBD1. This CDR3 spans 17 amino acids. Germline V CDR1 and CDR2: SGHDT, YYEEEE. V lost 0 bases, J lost 2 bases, and 10 bases stayed unmatched.

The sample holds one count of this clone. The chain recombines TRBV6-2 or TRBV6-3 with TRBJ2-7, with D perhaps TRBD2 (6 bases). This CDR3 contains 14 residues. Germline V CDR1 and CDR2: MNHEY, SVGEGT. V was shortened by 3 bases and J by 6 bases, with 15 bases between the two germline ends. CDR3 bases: TGTGCCAGCAGTTATGGAGGGGAACACCCCGAGCAGTACTTC. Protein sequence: CASSYGGEHPEQYF.

The CDR3 sequence is CASSFRGRDGYTF. The CDR3 DNA is TGTGCCAGTAGTTTCAGGGGAAGGGATGGCTACACCTTC. V gene TRBV19 combines with J gene TRBJ1-2, with D possibly matching TRBD1 (6 bases). CDR3 length: 13 residues. V was clipped by 5 bases and J by 6 bases, with 13 bases between them. Germline V gene lookup returns CDR1 LNHDA and CDR2 SQIVND (reference sequence). The full variable domain, rest sourced from reference TRBV19 and TRBJ1-2, is DGGITQSPKYLFRKEGQNVTLSCEQNLNHDAMYWYRQDPGQGLRLIYYSQIVNDFQKGDIAEGYSVSREKKESFPLTVTSAQKNPTAFYLCASSFRGRDGYTFGSGTRLTVV.

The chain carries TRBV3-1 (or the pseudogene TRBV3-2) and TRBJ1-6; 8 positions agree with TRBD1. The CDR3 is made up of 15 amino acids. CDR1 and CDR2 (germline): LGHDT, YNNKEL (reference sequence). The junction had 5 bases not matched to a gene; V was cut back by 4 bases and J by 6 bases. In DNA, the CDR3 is TGTGCCAGCAGCCTTATCCAGGGGGCTAATTCACCCCTCCACTTT. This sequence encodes CASSLIQGANSPLHF.

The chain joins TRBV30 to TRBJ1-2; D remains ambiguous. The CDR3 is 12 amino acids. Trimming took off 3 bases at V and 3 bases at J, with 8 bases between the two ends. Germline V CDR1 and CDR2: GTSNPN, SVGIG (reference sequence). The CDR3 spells CAWRWIDYGYTF. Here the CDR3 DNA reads TGTGCCTGGAGGTGGATAGACTATGGCTACACCTTC.

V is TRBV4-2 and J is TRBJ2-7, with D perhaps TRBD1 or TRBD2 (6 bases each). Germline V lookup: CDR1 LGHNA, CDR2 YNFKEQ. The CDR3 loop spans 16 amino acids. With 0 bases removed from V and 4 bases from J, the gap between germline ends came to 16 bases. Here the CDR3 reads CASSQEEGGGPYEQYF. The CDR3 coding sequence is TGTGCCAGCAGCCAAGAAGAGGGGGGCGGACCTTACGAGCAGTACTTC.

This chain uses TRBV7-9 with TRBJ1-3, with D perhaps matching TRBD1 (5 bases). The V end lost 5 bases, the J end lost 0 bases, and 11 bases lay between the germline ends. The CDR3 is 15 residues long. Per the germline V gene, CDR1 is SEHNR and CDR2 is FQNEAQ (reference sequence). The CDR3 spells CASSVLGPSGNTIYF. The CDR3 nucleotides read TGTGCCAGCAGCGTCCTGGGACCCTCTGGAAACACCATATATTTT. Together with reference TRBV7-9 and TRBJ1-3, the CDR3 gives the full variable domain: DTGVSQNPRHKITKRGQNVTFRCDPISEHNRLYWYRQTLGQGPEFLTYFQNEAQLEKSRLLSDRFSAERPKGSFSTLEIQRTEQGDSAMYLCASSVLGPSGNTIYFGEGSWLTVV.

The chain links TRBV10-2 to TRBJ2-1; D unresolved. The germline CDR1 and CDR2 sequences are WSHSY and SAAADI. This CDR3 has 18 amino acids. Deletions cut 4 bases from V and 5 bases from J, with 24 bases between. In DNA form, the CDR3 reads TGCGCCAGCAGTGGACCGGGCCCATCCATGGTGGGAAACAATGAGCAGTTCTTC. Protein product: CASSGPGPSMVGNNEQFF.

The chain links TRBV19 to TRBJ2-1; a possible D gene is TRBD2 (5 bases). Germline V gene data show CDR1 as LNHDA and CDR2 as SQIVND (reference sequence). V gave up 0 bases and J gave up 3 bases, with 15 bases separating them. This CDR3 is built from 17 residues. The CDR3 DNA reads TGTGCCAGTAGTATAGATCAAGCTAGCAAATTCTACAATGAGCAGTTCTTC. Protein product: CASSIDQASKFYNEQFF.

The chain's CDR3 is CASSRQGCGNEQFF. Here the CDR3 DNA reads TGTGCCAGCAGCAGGCAGGGGTGTGGGAATGAGCAGTTCTTC. The genes are TRBV21-1 and TRBJ2-1; the table's D call, TRBD1, was not checked against the DNA. TRBV21-1 is an annotated pseudogene. The length of the CDR3 is 14 residues.

The chain's CDR3 is CASSMTGGGYGYTF. The CDR3 region has the DNA TGTGCCAGCAGCATGACAGGGGGCGGCTATGGCTACACCTTC. V gene TRBV6-6 combines with J gene TRBJ1-2; 10 bases are a match to TRBD1. Germline values: CDR1 MNHNY, CDR2 SVGAGI (reference sequence). V lost 6 bases and J lost 4; bases outside the gene matches: 5. This CDR3 is 14 amino acids long.

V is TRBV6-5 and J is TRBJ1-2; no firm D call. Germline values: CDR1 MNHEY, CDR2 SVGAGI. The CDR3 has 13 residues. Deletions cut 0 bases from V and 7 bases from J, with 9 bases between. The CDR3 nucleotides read TGTGCCAGCAGTTACTCACAAGGAGGTGGCTACACCTTC. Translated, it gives CASSYSQGGGYTF.

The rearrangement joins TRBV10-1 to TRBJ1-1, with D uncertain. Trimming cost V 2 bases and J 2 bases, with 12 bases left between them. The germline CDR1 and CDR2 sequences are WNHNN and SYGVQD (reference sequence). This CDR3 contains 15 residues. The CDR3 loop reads CASSEIADLNTEAFF. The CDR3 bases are TGCGCCAGCAGTGAGATAGCAGACCTCAACACTGAAGCTTTCTTT.

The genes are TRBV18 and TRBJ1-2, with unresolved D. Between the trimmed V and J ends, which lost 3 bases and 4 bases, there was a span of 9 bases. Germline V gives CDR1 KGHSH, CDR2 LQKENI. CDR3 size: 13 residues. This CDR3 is CASSPDLSYGYTF. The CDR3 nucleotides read TGTGCCAGCTCACCCGACCTCAGCTATGGCTACACCTTC.

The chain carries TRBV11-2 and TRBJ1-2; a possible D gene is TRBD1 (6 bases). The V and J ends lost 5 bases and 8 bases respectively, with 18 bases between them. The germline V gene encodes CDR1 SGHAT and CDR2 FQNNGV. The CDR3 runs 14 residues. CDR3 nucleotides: TGTGCCAGCAGCCCCCCCGGGACGCAGGGGGGCTACACCTTC. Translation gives CASSPPGTQGGYTF.

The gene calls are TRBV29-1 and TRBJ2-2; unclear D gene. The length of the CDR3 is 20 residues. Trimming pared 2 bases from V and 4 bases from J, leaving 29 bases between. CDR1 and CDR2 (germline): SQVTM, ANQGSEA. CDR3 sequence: CSVEKPETGPTFKPTGELFF. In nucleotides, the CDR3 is TGCAGCGTTGAAAAACCAGAAACCGGGCCCACATTCAAGCCCACCGGGGAGCTGTTTTTT.

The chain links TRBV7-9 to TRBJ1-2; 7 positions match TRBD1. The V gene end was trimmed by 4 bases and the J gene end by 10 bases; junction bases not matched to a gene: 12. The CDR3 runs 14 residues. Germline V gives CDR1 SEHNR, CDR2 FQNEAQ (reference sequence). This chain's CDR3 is CASSWAGQSFDYTF. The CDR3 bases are TGTGCCAGCAGCTGGGCGGGACAGTCCTTTGACTACACCTTC. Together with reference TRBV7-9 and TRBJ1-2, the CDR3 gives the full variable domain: DTGVSQNPRHKITKRGQNVTFRCDPISEHNRLYWYRQTLGQGPEFLTYFQNEAQLEKSRLLSDRFSAERPKGSFSTLEIQRTEQGDSAMYLCASSWAGQSFDYTFGSGTRLTVV.

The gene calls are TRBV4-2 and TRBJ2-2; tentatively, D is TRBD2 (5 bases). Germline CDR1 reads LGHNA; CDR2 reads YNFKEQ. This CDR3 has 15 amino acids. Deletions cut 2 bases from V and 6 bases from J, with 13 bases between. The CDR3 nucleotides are TGTGCCAGCAGCCAATCTGGTGGAGGTCCCGGGGAGCTGTTTTTT. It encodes CASSQSGGGPGELFF.

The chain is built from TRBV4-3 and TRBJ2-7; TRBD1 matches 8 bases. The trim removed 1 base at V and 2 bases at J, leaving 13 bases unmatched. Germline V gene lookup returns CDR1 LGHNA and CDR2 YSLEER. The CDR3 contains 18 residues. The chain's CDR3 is CASSQGPSTGVYTYEQYF. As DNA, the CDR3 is TGCGCCAGCAGCCAAGGGCCCTCGACAGGGGTTTACACCTACGAGCAGTACTTC.

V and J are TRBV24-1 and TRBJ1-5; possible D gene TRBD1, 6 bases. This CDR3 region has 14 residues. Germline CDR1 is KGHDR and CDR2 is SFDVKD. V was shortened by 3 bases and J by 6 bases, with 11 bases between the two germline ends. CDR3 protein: CATSDTGSSQPQHF. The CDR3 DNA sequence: TGTGCCACCAGTGATACAGGGTCTAGTCAGCCCCAGCATTTT.

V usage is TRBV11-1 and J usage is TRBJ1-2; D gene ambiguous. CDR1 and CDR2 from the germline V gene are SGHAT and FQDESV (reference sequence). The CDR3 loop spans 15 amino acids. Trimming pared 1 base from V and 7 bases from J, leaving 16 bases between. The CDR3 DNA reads TGTGCCAGCAGCTTAGATCGGTCGGCTTGGGGTGGCTACACCTTC. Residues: CASSLDRSAWGGYTF.

CDR3 sequence: CASSTQGTATGELFF. The CDR3 DNA reads as TGTGCCAGTAGTACCCAGGGGACAGCGACCGGGGAGCTGTTTTTT. The J gene is TRBJ2-2, the V gene TRBV19; the match to TRBD1 covers 7 bases. V lost 4 bases, J lost 5 bases, and 7 bases stayed unmatched. The CDR3 is made up of 15 amino acids. Germline CDR1 and CDR2: LNHDA and SQIVND (reference sequence).

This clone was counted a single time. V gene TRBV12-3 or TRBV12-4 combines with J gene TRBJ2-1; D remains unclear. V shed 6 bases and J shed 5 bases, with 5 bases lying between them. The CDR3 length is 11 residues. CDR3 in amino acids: CASSTNNEQFF. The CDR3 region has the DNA TGTGCCAGCAGCACTAACAATGAGCAGTTCTTC.

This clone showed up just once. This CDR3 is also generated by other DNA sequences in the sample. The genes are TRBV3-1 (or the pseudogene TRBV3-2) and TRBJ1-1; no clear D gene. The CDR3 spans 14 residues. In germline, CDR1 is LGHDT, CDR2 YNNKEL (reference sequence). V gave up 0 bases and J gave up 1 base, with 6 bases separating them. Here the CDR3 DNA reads TGTGCCAGCAGCCAAGATACTTGGAACACTGAAGCTTTCTTT. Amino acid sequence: CASSQDTWNTEAFF.

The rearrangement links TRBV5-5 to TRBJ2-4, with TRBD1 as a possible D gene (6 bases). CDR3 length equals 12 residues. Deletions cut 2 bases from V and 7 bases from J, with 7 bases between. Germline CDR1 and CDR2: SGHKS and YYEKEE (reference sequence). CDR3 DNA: TGTGCCAGCAGCTTCACAGGGAACATTCAGTACTTC. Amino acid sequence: CASSFTGNIQYF.

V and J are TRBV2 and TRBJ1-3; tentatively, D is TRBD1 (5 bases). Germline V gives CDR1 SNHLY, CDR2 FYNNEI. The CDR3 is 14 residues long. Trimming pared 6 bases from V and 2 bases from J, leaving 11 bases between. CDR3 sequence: CASRGTVTGNTIYF. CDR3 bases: TGTGCCAGCAGGGGGACGGTTACTGGAAACACCATATATTTT. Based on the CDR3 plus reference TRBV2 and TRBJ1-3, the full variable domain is EPEVTQTPSHQVTQMGQEVILRCVPISNHLYFYWYRQILGQKVEFLVSFYNNEISEKSEIFDDQFSVERPDGSNFTLKIRSTKLEDSAMYFCASRGTVTGNTIYFGEGSWLTVV.

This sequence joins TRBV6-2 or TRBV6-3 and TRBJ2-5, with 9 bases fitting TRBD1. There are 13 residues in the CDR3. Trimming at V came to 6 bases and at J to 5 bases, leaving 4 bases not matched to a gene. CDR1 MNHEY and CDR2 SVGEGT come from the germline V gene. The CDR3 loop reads CASSGTGQETQYF. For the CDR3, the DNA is TGTGCCAGCAGCGGGACAGGGCAGGAGACCCAGTACTTC.

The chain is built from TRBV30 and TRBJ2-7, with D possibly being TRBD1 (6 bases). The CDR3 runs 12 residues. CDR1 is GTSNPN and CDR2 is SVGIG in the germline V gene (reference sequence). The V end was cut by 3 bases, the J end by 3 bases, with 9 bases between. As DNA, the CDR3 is TGTGCCTGGAGCAGGGGAAGCTACGAGCAGTACTTC. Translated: CAWSRGSYEQYF.

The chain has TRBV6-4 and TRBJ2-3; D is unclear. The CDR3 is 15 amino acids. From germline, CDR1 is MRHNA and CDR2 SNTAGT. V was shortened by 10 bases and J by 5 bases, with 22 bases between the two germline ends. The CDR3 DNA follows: TGTGCCACCCACCAGGAACCACCGAAGGTAGATACGCAGTATTTT. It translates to CATHQEPPKVDTQYF.